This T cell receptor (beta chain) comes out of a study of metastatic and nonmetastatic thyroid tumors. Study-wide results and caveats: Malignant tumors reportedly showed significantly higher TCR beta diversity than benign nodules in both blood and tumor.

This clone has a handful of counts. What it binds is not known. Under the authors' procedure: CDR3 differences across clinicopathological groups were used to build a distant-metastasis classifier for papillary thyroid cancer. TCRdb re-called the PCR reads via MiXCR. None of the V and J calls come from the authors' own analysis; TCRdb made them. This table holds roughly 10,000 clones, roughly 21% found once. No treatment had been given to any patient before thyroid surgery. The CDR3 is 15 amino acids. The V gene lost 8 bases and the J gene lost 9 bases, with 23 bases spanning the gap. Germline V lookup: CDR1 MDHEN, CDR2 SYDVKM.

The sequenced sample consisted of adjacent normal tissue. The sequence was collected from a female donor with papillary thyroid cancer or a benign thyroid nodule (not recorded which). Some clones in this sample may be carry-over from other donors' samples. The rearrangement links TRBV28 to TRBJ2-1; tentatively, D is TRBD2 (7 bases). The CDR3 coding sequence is TGTGCCAGCGGAGGTCCTTTGGGGGGGCTCGTTGAGCAGTTCTTC. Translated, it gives CASGGPLGGLVEQFF.